Sequencing of this T cell receptor (beta chain) was carried out in a study of blood T cells in healthy people across ages. Comments on this clonotype: No antigen is known for it.

Per sample, no less than 6 micrograms of total RNA were extracted. Primers used in a second PCR of about 6 to 11 cycles were a sample-barcoded 5' primer and a J-beta primer mix. Each CDR3 protein is one row after TCRdb ran MiXCR on the 5' RACE reads. In the table there are about 720,000 distinct CDR3 sequences, about a fifth of which are singletons. The CDR3 has 16 amino acids. The junction had 12 bases not matched to a gene; V was cut back by 4 bases and J by 5 bases. Germline CDR1 is SGHRS and CDR2 is YFSETQ. Study observations and caveats: The donors' CMV status was not determined, possibly confounding changes in expanded clonotypes.

The clonotype originates from a man aged 65 to 85 in good health. This rearrangement joins TRBV5-1 to TRBJ2-7; 10 nucleotides match TRBD1. The material sequenced was blood. This CDR3 is CASSPNRQGAPDEQYF. The CDR3 DNA reads as TGCGCCAGCAGCCCGAATCGACAGGGGGCGCCCGACGAGCAGTACTTC.